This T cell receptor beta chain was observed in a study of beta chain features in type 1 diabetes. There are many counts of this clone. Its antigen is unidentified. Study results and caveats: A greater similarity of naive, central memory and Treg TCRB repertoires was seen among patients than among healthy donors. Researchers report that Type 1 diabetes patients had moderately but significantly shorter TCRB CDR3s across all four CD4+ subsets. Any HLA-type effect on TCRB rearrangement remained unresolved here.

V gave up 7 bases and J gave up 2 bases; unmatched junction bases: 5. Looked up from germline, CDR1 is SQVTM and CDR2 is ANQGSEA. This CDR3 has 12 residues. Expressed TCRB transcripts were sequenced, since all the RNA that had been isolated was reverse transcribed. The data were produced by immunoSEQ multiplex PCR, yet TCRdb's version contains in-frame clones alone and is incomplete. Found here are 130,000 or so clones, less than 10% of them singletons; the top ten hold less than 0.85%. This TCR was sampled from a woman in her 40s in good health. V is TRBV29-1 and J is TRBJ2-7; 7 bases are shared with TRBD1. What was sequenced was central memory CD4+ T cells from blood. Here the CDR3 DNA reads TGCAGCGGCTGGGACAGCACCTACGAGCAGTACTTC. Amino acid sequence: CSGWDSTYEQYF.